This T cell receptor beta chain stems from a study of T cell repertoires in cytomegalovirus infection. The sample holds many counts of this clonotype. CDR3 length: 15 residues. Looked up from germline, CDR1 is SGHVS and CDR2 is FNYEAQ. Trimming removed 5 bases from V and 6 bases from J; junction bases left unmatched: 12. One entry per CDR3 protein results from TCRdb running MiXCR on the reads. The sample contains about 230,000 distinct CDR3 sequences, under 25% of which appear only once. This sequence joins TRBV7-6 and TRBJ1-1, with 7 bases aligning to TRBD1. The sequence was collected from a human donor in good health (CMV status not recorded). Some clones in this sample may be carry-over from other donors' samples. Sequencing used CD8+ T cells from PBMCs. CDR3 nucleotide sequence: TGTGCCAGCAGCCTAACCCAGGGGGTAATTGCTGAAGCTTTCTTT. It codes for CASSLTQGVIAEAFF. The variable domain in full, with the rest retrieved from reference TRBV7-6 and TRBJ1-1, is GAGVSQSPRYKVTKRGQDVALRCDPISGHVSLYWYRQALGQGPEFLTYFNYEAQQDKSGLPNDRFSAERPEGSISTLTIQRTEQRDSAMYRCASSLTQGVIAEAFFGQGTRLTVV.